The 4 T cell receptor beta chains below come from one sample, sequenced in a study of patients and donors after allogeneic stem cell transplantation. TCRdb recomputed calls from the RT-PCR reads with MiXCR, one row per CDR3 protein. There are about 960,000 distinct CDR3 sequences in the sample; approximately 18% occur only once, and 5% to 7.5% lies in the top ten. Sequencing was carried out using blood, either unsorted or a sorted T cell fraction (not recorded which). The source of these receptors is a human donor who was either an allogeneic HSCT recipient or a stem cell or donor lymphocyte infusion donor (not recorded which). It is not recorded whose cells these are; they may come from a transplant donor.

The rearrangement uses TRBV12-3 or TRBV12-4 and TRBJ1-2; D is ambiguous. V lost 6 bases and J 9 bases, leaving 14 bases between the germline ends. CDR3 length: 12 residues. This CDR3 is CASSTGSESYTF. Here the CDR3 DNA reads TGTGCCAGCAGCACCGGGAGTGAGAGCTACACCTTC.

The chain combines TRBV7-2 with TRBJ2-2, with a possible D match to TRBD1 (5 bases). V lost 2 bases, J lost 4 bases, and 8 bases lay in between. The CDR3 runs 14 residues. The germline V gene encodes CDR1 SGHTA and CDR2 FQGNSA. The CDR3 sequence is CASSLNRITGELFF. In DNA form, the CDR3 reads TGTGCCAGCAGCTTAAACAGGATCACCGGGGAGCTGTTTTTT.

A few counts support this clonotype. As DNA, the CDR3 is TGCGCCAGCAGCTTGGCGGGGCTAGGGAATGGTCAGCCCCAGCATTTT. Its translation: CASSLAGLGNGQPQHF. The chain combines TRBV5-1 with TRBJ1-5; a weak D match, TRBD1 (5 bases). Between the trimmed V and J ends, which lost 0 bases and 6 bases, there was a span of 16 bases. There are 16 residues in the CDR3. The germline CDR1 and CDR2 sequences are SGHRS and YFSETQ.

There are a few counts of this clonotype. The chain uses TRBV6-2 or TRBV6-3 and TRBJ2-1; D may be TRBD1 (6 bases). The V end lost 2 bases, the J end lost 0 bases, and 11 bases lay between the germline ends. The CDR3 length is 16 residues. CDR1 and CDR2 (germline): MNHEY, SVGEGT. CDR3 coding DNA: TGTGCCAGCAGTTACGTTTGGGGGCCCTCCTACAATGAGCAGTTCTTC. This codes for CASSYVWGPSYNEQFF.